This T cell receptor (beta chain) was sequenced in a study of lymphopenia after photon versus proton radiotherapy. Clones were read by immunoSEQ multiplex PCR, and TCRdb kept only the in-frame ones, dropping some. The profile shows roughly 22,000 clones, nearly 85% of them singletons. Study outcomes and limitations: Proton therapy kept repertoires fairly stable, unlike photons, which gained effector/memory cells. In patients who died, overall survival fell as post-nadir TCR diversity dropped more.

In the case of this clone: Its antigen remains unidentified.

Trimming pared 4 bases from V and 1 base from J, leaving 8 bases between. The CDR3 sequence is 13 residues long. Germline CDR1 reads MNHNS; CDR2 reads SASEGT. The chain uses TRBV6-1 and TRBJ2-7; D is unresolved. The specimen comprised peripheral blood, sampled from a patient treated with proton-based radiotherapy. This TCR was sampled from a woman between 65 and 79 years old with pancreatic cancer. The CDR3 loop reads CASSGSRSYEQYF. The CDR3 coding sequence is TGTGCCAGCAGTGGCAGCCGGTCCTACGAGCAGTACTTC.